Listed below are T cell receptor beta chains from one sample, sequenced in a study of T-cell reconstitution after alpha-beta-depleted transplantation in children. TCRdb redid the calling of the PCR reads with MiXCR, one entry per CDR3 protein. The sample includes hundreds of thousands of distinct CDR3 sequences, 10% to 15% of them seen just once. Source: PBMCs, mostly from graft donor cells, taken 360 days after TCRalphabeta/CD19-depleted stem cell transplant. These receptors all stem from a male patient under 18 who had a stem cell transplant for acute myeloid leukemia, so the T cells may come from the graft donor. The CDR3 runs from the conserved cysteine through the conserved F or W. The order of the fields is D gene, CDR3 length, clone size, J gene, V gene, CDR3 protein, CDR3 DNA. A D gene is named only where the DNA matches it firmly. Clone sizes are given selectively: once, few, many, or a class where the clone is expanded.

. | 13 | many | TRBJ2-7 | TRBV11-2 | CASSLAQFHEQYF | TGTGCCAGCAGCTTAGCGCAGTTTCACGAGCAGTACTTC
. | 16 | . | TRBJ2-7 | TRBV6-5 | CASSYNEVQEGYEQYF | TGTGCCAGCAGTTACAACGAGGTTCAGGAGGGCTACGAGCAGTACTTC
. | 13 | . | TRBJ2-2 | TRBV20-1 | CSARAGNTGELFF | TGCAGTGCTAGAGCGGGGAACACCGGGGAGCTGTTTTTT
TRBD2 | 16 | . | TRBJ2-1 | TRBV12-3/TRBV12-4 | CASSARLAGKNNEQFF | TGTGCCAGCAGTGCCCGACTAGCGGGAAAGAACAATGAGCAGTTCTTC
TRBD2 | 15 | . | TRBJ2-1 | TRBV13 | CASSFKLAGDNEQFF | TGTGCCAGCAGCTTTAAACTAGCGGGAGACAATGAGCAGTTCTTC
. | 15 | few | TRBJ2-7 | TRBV28 | CASRESGTQSYEQYF | TGTGCCAGCAGGGAATCCGGGACTCAATCCTACGAGCAGTACTTC
TRBD2 | 16 | . | TRBJ2-1 | TRBV5-1 | CASSVRLADSYNEQFF | TGCGCCAGCAGCGTCCGACTAGCTGACTCCTACAATGAGCAGTTCTTC
. | 13 | many | TRBJ2-3 | TRBV5-1 | CASSLAIIDTQYF | TGCGCCAGCAGCTTGGCCATAATAGATACGCAGTATTTT
. | 13 | many | TRBJ2-1 | TRBV30 | CAWLRRGYNEQFF | TGTGCCTGGCTCCGTCGGGGATACAATGAGCAGTTCTTC
TRBD2 | 16 | . | TRBJ2-5 | TRBV20-1 | CSARGLAELLQETQYF | TGCAGTGCTAGAGGACTAGCGGAGCTCCTACAAGAGACCCAGTACTTC
TRBD1 | 12 | . | TRBJ1-5 | TRBV5-1 | CASSPGTGPQHF | TGCGCCAGCAGCCCCGGGACAGGGCCCCAGCATTTT
. | 15 | . | TRBJ2-3 | TRBV20-1 | CSASFSGPSTDTQYF | TGCAGTGCGTCCTTTAGCGGCCCTAGCACAGATACGCAGTATTTT
. | 15 | . | TRBJ1-2 | TRBV11-2 | CASSLDPHRDYGYTF | TGTGCCAGCAGCTTAGATCCCCATCGGGACTATGGCTACACCTTC
TRBD2 | 15 | few | TRBJ2-2 | TRBV29-1 | CSASLALTNTGELFF | TGCAGCGCCTCACTAGCGTTAACGAACACCGGGGAGCTGTTTTTT
TRBD2 | 15 | many | TRBJ2-7 | TRBV5-1 | CASSTVAGGPGEQYF | TGCGCCAGCAGCACGGTAGCGGGAGGGCCAGGTGAGCAGTACTTC
TRBD1 | 15 | few | TRBJ1-2 | TRBV10-3 | CAISDGTGPNYGYTF | TGTGCCATCAGTGACGGGACAGGTCCCAACTATGGCTACACCTTC
. | 15 | many | TRBJ2-7 | TRBV7-3 | CASSLGPGDAYEQYF | TGTGCCAGCAGCTTAGGGCCGGGGGATGCTTACGAGCAGTACTTC
TRBD1 | 15 | . | TRBJ1-1 | TRBV7-3 | CASSSGGFQNTEAFF | TGTGCCAGCAGCTCAGGGGGTTTTCAGAACACTGAAGCTTTCTTT
. | 13 | many | TRBJ2-6 | TRBV29-1 | CSVAHSGANVLTF | TGCAGCGTTGCCCACTCTGGGGCCAACGTCCTGACTTTC
. | 15 | . | TRBJ2-5 | TRBV6-5 | CASSYSPTGQETQYF | TGTGCCAGCAGTTACTCGCCGACCGGTCAAGAGACCCAGTACTTC
TRBD2 | 14 | many | TRBJ2-1 | TRBV5-1 | CASRGTSSSDEQFF | TGCGCCAGCAGAGGGACTAGCTCCAGTGATGAGCAGTTCTTC
. | 15 | . | TRBJ1-5 | TRBV12-3/TRBV12-4 | CASSPGGVMNQPQHF | TGTGCCAGCAGTCCTGGGGGGGTGATGAATCAGCCCCAGCATTTT
TRBD2 | 19 | many | TRBJ2-1 | TRBV5-1 | CASSSGGLAGGLTYNEQFF | TGCGCCAGCAGCTCAGGGGGACTAGCGGGAGGGCTCACCTACAATGAGCAGTTCTTC
. | 14 | few | TRBJ2-7 | TRBV9 | CASSVVAASYEQYF | TGTGCCAGCAGCGTAGTCGCGGCCTCCTACGAGCAGTACTTC
. | 14 | many | TRBJ1-2 | TRBV5-1 | CASSLAVGNYGYTF | TGCGCCAGCAGCTTGGCCGTCGGTAACTATGGCTACACCTTC
. | 12 | many | TRBJ2-5 | TRBV11-3 | CASSIGTETQYF | TGTGCCAGCAGCATCGGGACGGAGACCCAGTACTTC
TRBD2 | 16 | many | TRBJ2-1 | TRBV6-5 | CASSYSQGLAGAEQFF | TGTGCCAGCAGTTACTCTCAGGGACTAGCGGGAGCGGAGCAGTTCTTC
. | 14 | few | TRBJ2-7 | TRBV4-2 | CASSHSGQDYEQYF | TGTGCCAGCAGCCACTCGGGACAAGACTACGAGCAGTACTTC
. | 14 | many | TRBJ2-1 | TRBV28 | CASTLSGSYNEQFF | TGTGCCAGCACCCTTTCCGGCTCCTACAATGAGCAGTTCTTC
. | 15 | many | TRBJ2-7 | TRBV7-2 | CASSLYLGRGWEQYF | TGTGCCAGCAGCTTATACCTCGGGAGAGGATGGGAGCAGTACTTC
. | 15 | few | TRBJ2-3 | TRBV4-1 | CASSLPRDITDTQYF | TGCGCCAGCAGCCTCCCTCGGGATATCACAGATACGCAGTATTTT
TRBD2 | 17 | few | TRBJ2-5 | TRBV5-1 | CASSSQGLAGNQETQYF | TGCGCCAGCAGCTCCCAGGGACTAGCGGGAAACCAAGAGACCCAGTACTTC
. | 16 | many | TRBJ2-1 | TRBV7-9 | CASSLGGAVPGDEQFF | TGTGCCAGCAGCCTAGGGGGGGCTGTCCCCGGCGATGAGCAGTTCTTC
. | 14 | . | TRBJ2-4 | TRBV30 | CAWSVSGTKNIQYF | TGTGCCTGGAGTGTTTCGGGGACCAAAAACATTCAGTACTTC
. | 12 | few | TRBJ2-1 | TRBV29-1 | CSVETAHGEQFF | TGCAGCGTTGAAACAGCTCACGGTGAGCAGTTCTTC
. | 15 | . | TRBJ2-3 | TRBV28 | CASSPSGALHSLQYF | TGTGCCAGCAGTCCCTCGGGGGCCCTACACAGTTTGCAGTATTTT
. | 13 | . | TRBJ1-2 | TRBV12-3/TRBV12-4 | CASSFPGGSSYTF | TGTGCCAGCAGTTTCCCGGGGGGTTCGAGCTACACCTTC
. | 15 | . | TRBJ2-1 | TRBV30 | CAWSVGLAGPNEQFF | TGTGCCTGGAGTGTAGGGTTAGCTGGCCCCAATGAGCAGTTCTTC
TRBD2 | 14 | few | TRBJ2-7 | TRBV18 | CASSPLAGGPPQYF | TGTGCCAGCTCACCCCTAGCGGGAGGGCCCCCACAGTACTTC